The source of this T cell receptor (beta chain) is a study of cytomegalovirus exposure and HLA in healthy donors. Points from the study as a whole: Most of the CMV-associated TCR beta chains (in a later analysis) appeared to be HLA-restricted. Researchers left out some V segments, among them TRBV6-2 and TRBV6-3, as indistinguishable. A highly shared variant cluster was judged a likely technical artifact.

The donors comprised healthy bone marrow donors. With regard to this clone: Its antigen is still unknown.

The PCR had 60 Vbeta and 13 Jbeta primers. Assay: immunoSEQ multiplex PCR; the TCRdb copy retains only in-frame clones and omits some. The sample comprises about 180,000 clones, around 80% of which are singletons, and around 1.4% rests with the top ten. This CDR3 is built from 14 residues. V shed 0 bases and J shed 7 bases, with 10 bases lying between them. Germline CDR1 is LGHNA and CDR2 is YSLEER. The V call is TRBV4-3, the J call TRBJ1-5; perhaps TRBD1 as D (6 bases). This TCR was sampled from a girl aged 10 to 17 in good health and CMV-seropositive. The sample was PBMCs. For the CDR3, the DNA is TGCGCCAGCAGCCAAGATAGGCAGGGGCAGCCCCAGCATTTT. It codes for CASSQDRQGQPQHF.